This entry describes one T cell receptor (beta chain). Its antigen is unknown. CDR1 and CDR2 from the germline V gene are SGHRS and YFSETQ. Trimming cost V 0 bases and J 0 bases; bases outside gene matches: 1. The CDR3 is 15 amino acids. The PCR used 60 Vbeta and 13 Jbeta primers. Here immunoSEQ multiplex PCR was the method, and the copy in TCRdb shows in-frame clones only, minus some. The data show about 130,000 clones, about four fifths seen once. The data originate from a study of cytomegalovirus exposure and HLA in healthy donors. Study results and limitations: The study flagged approximately 180 TCR beta chains as cytomegalovirus-associated. CMV serostatus was the only recorded immune exposure for donors.

The clonotype originates from a man aged 18 to 29 in good health and CMV-seronegative. The sample consisted of PBMCs. The genes are TRBV5-1 and TRBJ1-1; 8 nucleotides align to TRBD1. The CDR3 protein is CASSLGQGMNTEAFF. In nucleotides, the CDR3 is TGCGCCAGCAGCTTGGGACAGGGGATGAACACTGAAGCTTTCTTT.